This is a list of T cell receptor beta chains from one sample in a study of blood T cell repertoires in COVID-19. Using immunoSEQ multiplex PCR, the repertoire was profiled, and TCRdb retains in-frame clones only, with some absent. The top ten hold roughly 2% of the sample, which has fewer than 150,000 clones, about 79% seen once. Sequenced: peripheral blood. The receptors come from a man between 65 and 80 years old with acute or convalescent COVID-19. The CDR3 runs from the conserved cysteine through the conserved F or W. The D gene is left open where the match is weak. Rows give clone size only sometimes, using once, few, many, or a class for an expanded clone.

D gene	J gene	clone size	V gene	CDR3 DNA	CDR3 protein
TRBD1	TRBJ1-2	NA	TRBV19	TGTGCCAGTAGCATAGGACAGGGCTGGGGCTACACCTTC	CASSIGQGWGYTF
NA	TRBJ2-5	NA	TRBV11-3	TGTGCCAGCAGCAAATTGGCAGGGCCCCAAGAGACCCAGTACTTC	CASSKLAGPQETQYF
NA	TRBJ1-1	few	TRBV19	TGTGCCAGTAGTATAAGCACCCTGAACACTGAAGCTTTCTTT	CASSISTLNTEAFF
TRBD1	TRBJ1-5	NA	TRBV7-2	TGTGCCAGCAGCCTCGACAGGGTTCAGCCCCAGCATTTT	CASSLDRVQPQHF
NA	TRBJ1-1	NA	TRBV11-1	TGTGCCAGCAGCTTAGACGCCTCACAGAACACTGAAGCTTTCTTT	CASSLDASQNTEAFF
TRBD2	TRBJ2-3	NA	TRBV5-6	TGTGCCAGCAGCCTAAGACTAGCGGGGACTAGCACAGATACGCAGTATTTT	CASSLRLAGTSTDTQYF
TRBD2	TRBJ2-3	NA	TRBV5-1	TGCGCCAGCAGCTTGACACCGTCTAGCGGGGAATCTCAGTATTTT	CASSLTPSSGESQYF
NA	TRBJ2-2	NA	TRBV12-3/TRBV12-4	TGTGCCAGCAGTTTAGCCGGGGACGGGGAGCTGTTTTTT	CASSLAGDGELFF
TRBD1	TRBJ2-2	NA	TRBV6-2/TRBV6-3	TGTGCCAGCAGTTCTCTCCGGGACAGGGTCTACACCGGGGAGCTGTTTTTT	CASSSLRDRVYTGELFF
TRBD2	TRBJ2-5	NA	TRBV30	TGTGCCTGGAGTGTACTGCCCAGCGGGGGGAACCAAGAGACCCAGTACTTC	CAWSVLPSGGNQETQYF
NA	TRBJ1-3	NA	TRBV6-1	TGTGCCAGCAGTGATAGTTTGAGATCGGGTCACACCATATATTTT	CASSDSLRSGHTIYF
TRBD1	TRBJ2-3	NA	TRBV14	TGTGCCAGCAGCCCGCACCTCGGACAGGGGGCAGATACGCAGTATTTT	CASSPHLGQGADTQYF